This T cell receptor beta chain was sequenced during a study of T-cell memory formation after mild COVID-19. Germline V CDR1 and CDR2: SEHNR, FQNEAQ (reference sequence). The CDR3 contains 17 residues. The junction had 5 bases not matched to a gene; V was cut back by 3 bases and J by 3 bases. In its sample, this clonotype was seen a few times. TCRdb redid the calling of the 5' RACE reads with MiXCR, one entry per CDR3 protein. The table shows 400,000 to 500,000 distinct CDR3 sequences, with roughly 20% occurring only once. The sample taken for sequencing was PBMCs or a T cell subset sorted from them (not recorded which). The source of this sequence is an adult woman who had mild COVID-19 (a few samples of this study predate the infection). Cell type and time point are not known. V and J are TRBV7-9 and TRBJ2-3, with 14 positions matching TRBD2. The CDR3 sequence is CASSLRTSGRITDTQYF. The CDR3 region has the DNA TGTGCCAGCAGCTTGAGGACTAGCGGGAGGATAACAGATACGCAGTATTTT.